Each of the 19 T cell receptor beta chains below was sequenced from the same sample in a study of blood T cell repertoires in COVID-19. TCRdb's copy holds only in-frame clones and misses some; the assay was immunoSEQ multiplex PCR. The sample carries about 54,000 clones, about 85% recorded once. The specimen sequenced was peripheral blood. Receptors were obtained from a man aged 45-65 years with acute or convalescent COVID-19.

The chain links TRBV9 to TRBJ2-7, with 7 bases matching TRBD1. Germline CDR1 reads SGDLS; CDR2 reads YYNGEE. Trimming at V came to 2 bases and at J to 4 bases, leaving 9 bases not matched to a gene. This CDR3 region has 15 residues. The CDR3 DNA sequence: TGTGCCAGCAGCGTCGGCAGGGGGTTGTCTTACGAGCAGTACTTC. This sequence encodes CASSVGRGLSYEQYF.

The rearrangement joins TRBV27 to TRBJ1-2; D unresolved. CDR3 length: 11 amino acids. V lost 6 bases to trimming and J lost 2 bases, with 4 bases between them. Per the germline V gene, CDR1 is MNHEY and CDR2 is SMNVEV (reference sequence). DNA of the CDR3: TGTGCCAGCAGGCAGAACTATGGCTACACCTTC. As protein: CASRQNYGYTF.

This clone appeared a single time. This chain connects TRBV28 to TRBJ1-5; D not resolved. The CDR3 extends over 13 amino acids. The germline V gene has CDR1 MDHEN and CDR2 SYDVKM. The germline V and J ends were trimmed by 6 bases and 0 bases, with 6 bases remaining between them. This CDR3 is CASRVGSNQPQHF. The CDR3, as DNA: TGTGCCAGCAGGGTCGGTAGCAATCAGCCCCAGCATTTT.

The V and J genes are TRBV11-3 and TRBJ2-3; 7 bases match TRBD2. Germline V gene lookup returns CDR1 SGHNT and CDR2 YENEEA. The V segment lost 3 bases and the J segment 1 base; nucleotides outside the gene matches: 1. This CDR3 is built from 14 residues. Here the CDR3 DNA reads TGTGCCAGCAGCTTTACTAGCGGCACAGATACGCAGTATTTT. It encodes CASSFTSGTDTQYF.

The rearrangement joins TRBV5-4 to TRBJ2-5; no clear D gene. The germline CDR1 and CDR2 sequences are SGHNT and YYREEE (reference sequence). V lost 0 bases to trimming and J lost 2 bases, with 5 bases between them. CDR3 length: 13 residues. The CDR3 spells CASSLVTQETQYF. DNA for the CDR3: TGTGCCAGCAGCTTGGTCACTCAAGAGACCCAGTACTTC.

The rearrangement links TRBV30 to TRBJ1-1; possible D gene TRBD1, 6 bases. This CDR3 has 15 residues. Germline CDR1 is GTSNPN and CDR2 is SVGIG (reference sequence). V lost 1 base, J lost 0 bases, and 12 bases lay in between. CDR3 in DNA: TGTGCCTGGAGTGGTGGACAGTGGATGAACACTGAAGCTTTCTTT. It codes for CAWSGGQWMNTEAFF.

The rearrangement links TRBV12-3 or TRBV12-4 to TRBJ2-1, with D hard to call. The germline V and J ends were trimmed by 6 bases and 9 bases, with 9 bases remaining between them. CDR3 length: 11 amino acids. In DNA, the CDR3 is TGTGCCAGCAGGGAGATCGGTGAGCAGTTCTTC. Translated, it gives CASREIGEQFF.

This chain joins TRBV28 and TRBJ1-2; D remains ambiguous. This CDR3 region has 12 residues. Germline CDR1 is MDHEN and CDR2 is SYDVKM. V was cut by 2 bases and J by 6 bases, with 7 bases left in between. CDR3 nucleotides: TGTGCCAGCAGTTTACCTCTTCATGGCTACACCTTC. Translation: CASSLPLHGYTF.

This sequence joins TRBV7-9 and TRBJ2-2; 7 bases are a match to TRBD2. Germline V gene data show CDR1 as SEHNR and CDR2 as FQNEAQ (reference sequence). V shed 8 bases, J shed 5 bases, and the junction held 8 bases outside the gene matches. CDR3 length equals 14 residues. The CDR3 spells CASLAGARTGELFF. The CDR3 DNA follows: TGTGCCAGCTTGGCGGGAGCGAGGACCGGGGAGCTGTTTTTT. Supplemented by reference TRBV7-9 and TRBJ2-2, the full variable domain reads DTGVSQNPRHKITKRGQNVTFRCDPISEHNRLYWYRQTLGQGPEFLTYFQNEAQLEKSRLLSDRFSAERPKGSFSTLEIQRTEQGDSAMYLCASLAGARTGELFFGEGSRLTVL.

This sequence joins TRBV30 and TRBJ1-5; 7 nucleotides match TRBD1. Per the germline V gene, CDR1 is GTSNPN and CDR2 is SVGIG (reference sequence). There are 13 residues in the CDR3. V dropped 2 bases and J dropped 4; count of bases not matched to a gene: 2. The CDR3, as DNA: TGTGCCTGGAGTAACAGGGGAAATCAGCCCCAGCATTTT. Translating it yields CAWSNRGNQPQHF.

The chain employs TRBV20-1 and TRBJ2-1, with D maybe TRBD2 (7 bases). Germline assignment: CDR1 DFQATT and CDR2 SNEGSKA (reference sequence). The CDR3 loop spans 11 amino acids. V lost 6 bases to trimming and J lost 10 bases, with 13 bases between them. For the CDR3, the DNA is TGCAGTGCCCCTCGCGGGGGCGAGCAGTTCTTC. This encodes CSAPRGGEQFF.

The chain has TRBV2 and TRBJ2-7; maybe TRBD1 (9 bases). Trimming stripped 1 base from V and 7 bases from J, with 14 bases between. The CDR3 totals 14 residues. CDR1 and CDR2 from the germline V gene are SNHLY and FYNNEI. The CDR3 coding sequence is TGTGCCAGCAGTGAAGTAGCGGGGACAGGGGAGCAGTACTTC. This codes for CASSEVAGTGEQYF.

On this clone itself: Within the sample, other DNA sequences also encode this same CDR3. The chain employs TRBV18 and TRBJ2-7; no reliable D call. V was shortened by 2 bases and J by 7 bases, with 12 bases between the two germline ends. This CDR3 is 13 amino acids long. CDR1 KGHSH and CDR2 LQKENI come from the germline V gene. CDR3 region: CASSPDRGWEQYF. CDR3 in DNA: TGTGCCAGCTCACCAGACCGCGGTTGGGAGCAGTACTTC.

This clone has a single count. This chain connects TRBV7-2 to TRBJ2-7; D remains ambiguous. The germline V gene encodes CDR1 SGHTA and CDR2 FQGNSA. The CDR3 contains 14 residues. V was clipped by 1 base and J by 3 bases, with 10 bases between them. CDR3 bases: TGTGCCAGCAGCTTAGGTAATTTAGACTACGAGCAGTACTTC. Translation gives CASSLGNLDYEQYF. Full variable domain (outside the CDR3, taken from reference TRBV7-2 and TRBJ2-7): GAGVSQSPSNKVTEKGKDVELRCDPISGHTALYWYRQSLGQGLEFLIYFQGNSAPDKSGLPSDRFSAERTGGSVSTLTIQRTQQEDSAVYLCASSLGNLDYEQYFGPGTRLTVT.

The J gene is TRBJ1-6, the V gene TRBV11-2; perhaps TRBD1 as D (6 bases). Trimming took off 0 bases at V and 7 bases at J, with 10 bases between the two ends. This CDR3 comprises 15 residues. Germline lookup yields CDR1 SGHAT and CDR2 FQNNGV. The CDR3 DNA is TGTGCCAGCAGCTTAGATCCAGGGGCCAATTCACCCCTCCACTTT. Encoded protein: CASSLDPGANSPLHF.

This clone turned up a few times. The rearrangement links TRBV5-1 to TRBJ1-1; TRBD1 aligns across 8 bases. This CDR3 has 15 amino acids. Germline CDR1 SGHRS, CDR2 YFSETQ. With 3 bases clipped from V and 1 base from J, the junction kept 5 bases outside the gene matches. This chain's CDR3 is CASSSRTGQNTEAFF. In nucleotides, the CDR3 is TGCGCCAGCAGCTCGAGGACAGGGCAGAACACTGAAGCTTTCTTT.

CDR3 residues: CASSPPGYGSYEQYF. The CDR3 nucleotides read TGTGCCAGCTCACCACCCGGGTATGGTTCCTACGAGCAGTACTTC. This chain uses TRBV18 with TRBJ2-7; D ambiguous. The CDR3 covers 15 residues. V was clipped by 0 bases and J by 1 base, with 10 bases between them. Germline-derived CDR1 and CDR2 are KGHSH and LQKENI.

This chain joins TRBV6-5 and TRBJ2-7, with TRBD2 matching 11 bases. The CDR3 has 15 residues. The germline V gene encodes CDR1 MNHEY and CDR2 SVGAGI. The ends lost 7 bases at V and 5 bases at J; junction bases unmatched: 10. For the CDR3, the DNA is TGTGCCAGCACTACGAAGACTAGCGGGACTCACGAGCAGTACTTC. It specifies CASTTKTSGTHEQYF.

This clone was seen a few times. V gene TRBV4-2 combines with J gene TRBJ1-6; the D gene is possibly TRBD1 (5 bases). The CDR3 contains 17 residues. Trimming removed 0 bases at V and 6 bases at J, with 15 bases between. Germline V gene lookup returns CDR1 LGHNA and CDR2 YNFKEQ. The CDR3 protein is CASSQETALGRNSPLHF. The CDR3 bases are TGTGCCAGCAGCCAAGAGACCGCACTGGGGCGTAATTCACCCCTCCACTTT.